These T cell receptor beta chains were read from a single sample in a study of regulatory T cells in long-lasting Graves disease. TCRdb reanalysed the multiplex PCR reads using MiXCR and keeps one entry per CDR3 protein. This table holds approximately 460,000 distinct CDR3 sequences, about a sixth found once. Separately, the same data were catalogued under a study of T cells in Graves' hyperthyroidism and ophthalmopathy.

The sequencing here drew on peripheral blood mononuclear cells (PBMCs), taken at new diagnosis, from a patient treated with antithyroid drugs. Every receptor here comes from a woman aged 25 to 39 with Graves disease. Both conserved end residues are part of each CDR3. D genes are given only for firm matches. Expanded clones are given a class, and other clones once, few, many or no size at all.

cdr3_aa	cdr3_nt	v_call	clone_size	d_call	j_call
CAIRRGQGETQYF	TGTGCCATCAGAAGGGGACAGGGTGAGACCCAGTACTTC	TRBV10-3	many	TRBD1	TRBJ2-5
CATSDQSGSVYNEQFF	TGTGCCACCAGTGACCAAAGCGGGAGCGTTTACAATGAGCAGTTCTTC	TRBV24-1	many	TRBD2	TRBJ2-1
CASSHKSGAPPSTDTQYF	TGCGCCAGCAGCCATAAGAGCGGAGCTCCACCTAGCACAGATACGCAGTATTTT	TRBV4-1	NA	NA	TRBJ2-3
CASTSGTSYHNEQFF	TGTGCCAGCACATCCGGGACTAGCTACCACAATGAGCAGTTCTTC	TRBV6-1	few	TRBD2	TRBJ2-1
CASSQAAGMNEKLFF	TGCGCCAGCAGCCAAGCCGCGGGGATGAATGAAAAACTGTTTTTT	TRBV4-1	NA	NA	TRBJ1-4
CASSQAGGGSYETQYF	TGCGCCAGCAGCCAGGCCGGGGGCGGGAGTTACGAGACCCAGTACTTC	TRBV4-1	many	NA	TRBJ2-5
CASSVEGARRGNEQFF	TGTGCCAGCAGCGTAGAGGGGGCTAGAAGGGGCAATGAGCAGTTCTTC	TRBV9	NA	TRBD1	TRBJ2-1
CASSTDRGLIGYTF	TGTGCCAGCAGTACGGACAGGGGGCTAATTGGCTACACCTTC	TRBV6-1	many	TRBD1	TRBJ1-2
CASSQHLQSSYNEQFF	TGTGCCAGCAGTCAGCATCTACAGAGCTCCTACAATGAGCAGTTCTTC	TRBV12-3/TRBV12-4	many	NA	TRBJ2-1
CASSYIRSQETQYF	TGTGCCAGCAGTTACATCCGGAGCCAAGAGACCCAGTACTTC	TRBV6-2/TRBV6-3	NA	NA	TRBJ2-5
CASSPQETQYF	TGTGCCAGCAGCCCTCAAGAGACCCAGTACTTC	TRBV18	many	NA	TRBJ2-5
CASGLAVSYEQYF	TGTGCCAGCGGCCTAGCGGTAAGCTACGAGCAGTACTTC	TRBV28	many	TRBD2	TRBJ2-7
CSVSGQGDTIYF	TGCAGCGTTTCTGGACAGGGTGACACCATATATTTT	TRBV29-1	NA	TRBD1	TRBJ1-3
CATSRDLGPETQYF	TGTGCCACCAGCAGAGATCTGGGTCCAGAGACCCAGTACTTC	TRBV15	many	NA	TRBJ2-5
CASSPRLNAPDTQYF	TGCGCCAGCAGCCCTAGACTAAACGCCCCAGATACGCAGTATTTT	TRBV5-1	many	NA	TRBJ2-3
CASSLWSAQNNEKLFF	TGTGCCAGCAGCTTATGGTCGGCTCAAAATAATGAAAAACTGTTTTTT	TRBV7-2	many	NA	TRBJ1-4
CASSSYRVPYEQYF	TGTGCCAGCAGCTCATACAGGGTTCCCTACGAGCAGTACTTC	TRBV7-6	few	NA	TRBJ2-7
CASSLNPQGATNEKLFF	TGTGCCAGCAGCTTAAACCCACAGGGTGCAACTAATGAAAAACTGTTTTTT	TRBV7-9	few	NA	TRBJ1-4
CASSPGINQPQHF	TGTGCCAGCTCACCTGGCATCAATCAGCCCCAGCATTTT	TRBV18	many	NA	TRBJ1-5
CASSGRDGSYEQYF	TGTGCCAGCAGCGGGCGGGACGGCTCCTACGAGCAGTACTTC	TRBV7-8	NA	NA	TRBJ2-7
CSAKRDSASYEQYF	TGCAGTGCTAAACGGGACAGCGCCTCCTACGAGCAGTACTTC	TRBV20-1	NA	TRBD1	TRBJ2-7
CASSTTELGLAYNEQFF	TGTGCCAGTAGTACTACGGAACTAGGACTAGCTTATAATGAGCAGTTCTTC	TRBV19	NA	TRBD2	TRBJ2-1
CASSRRGLAGAGRYNEQFF	TGTGCCAGCAGCCGTAGGGGACTAGCGGGAGCAGGACGGTACAATGAGCAGTTCTTC	TRBV11-2	many	TRBD2	TRBJ2-1
CASSYSPGQTTLAKNIQYF	TGTGCCAGCAGTTATTCTCCGGGGCAGACTACGCTAGCCAAAAACATTCAGTACTTC	TRBV6-2/TRBV6-3	many	NA	TRBJ2-4
CSVEGGLGVGTQYF	TGCAGCGTTGAAGGGGGTTTGGGTGTCGGGACCCAGTACTTC	TRBV29-1	few	NA	TRBJ2-5
CASSSGQVLLRYTF	TGTGCCAGCTCCTCGGGACAGGTACTTCTTCGCTACACCTTC	TRBV28	many	TRBD1	TRBJ1-2
CASRRNHQLSNQPQHF	TGTGCCAGTAGACGCAATCATCAACTCAGCAATCAGCCCCAGCATTTT	TRBV19	NA	NA	TRBJ1-5
CASSKNIGWQETQYF	TGTGCCAGCAGCAAAAACATAGGGTGGCAAGAGACCCAGTACTTC	TRBV7-2	NA	NA	TRBJ2-5
CASSQGRGDREAFF	TGTGCCAGCAGCCAAGGGCGGGGGGACCGCGAAGCTTTCTTT	TRBV4-2	NA	NA	TRBJ1-1
CASSDRGPYNEQFF	TGTGCCAGCAGTGACAGGGGACCATACAATGAGCAGTTCTTC	TRBV2	many	NA	TRBJ2-1
CASRPRDGTGELFF	TGTGCCAGTAGACCCCGCGATGGGACCGGGGAGCTGTTTTTT	TRBV19	many	NA	TRBJ2-2
CSARDRGTTEAFF	TGCAGTGCTAGGGACAGGGGAACGACTGAAGCTTTCTTT	TRBV20-1	NA	TRBD1	TRBJ1-1
CASSLIAATNEKLFF	TGTGCCAGCTCCCTGATTGCTGCAACTAATGAAAAACTGTTTTTT	TRBV28	many	NA	TRBJ1-4
CASRRTGLYTEAFF	TGTGCCAGTCGGCGGACAGGCCTGTACACTGAAGCTTTCTTT	TRBV7-9	few	TRBD1	TRBJ1-1
CASSQTPPSRGYTF	TGTGCCAGCAGCCAGACACCCCCATCTCGGGGCTACACCTTC	TRBV7-2	once	NA	TRBJ1-2
CASSSGTPTGELFF	TGCGCCAGCAGCTCCGGGACACCGACCGGGGAGCTGTTTTTT	TRBV5-1	few	NA	TRBJ2-2
CASSLAGGTGELSF	TGTGCCAGCAGCTTAGCCGGCGGGACCGGGGAGCTGTCTTTT	TRBV13	NA	NA	TRBJ2-2
CAWSSQGVQPQHF	TGTGCCTGGAGTTCCCAGGGGGTCCAGCCCCAGCATTTT	TRBV30	once	TRBD1	TRBJ1-5
CASNSLRGEQFF	TGTGCCAGCAACTCACTTAGAGGTGAGCAGTTCTTC	TRBV9	NA	NA	TRBJ2-1
CSLSGRGRGMYNEQFF	TGCAGCCTCAGTGGGAGAGGGCGAGGAATGTACAATGAGCAGTTCTTC	TRBV29-1	many	NA	TRBJ2-1
CASSALGVGETQYF	TGCGCCAGCAGCGCCCTAGGTGTAGGAGAGACCCAGTACTTC	TRBV5-1	many	NA	TRBJ2-5
CASSRAPQNLGALEQFF	TGTGCCAGCTCACGGGCCCCCCAAAACCTGGGGGCACTTGAGCAGTTCTTC	TRBV18	NA	NA	TRBJ2-1
CASGPLDRSYRANVLTF	TGTGCCAGCGGACCCCTTGACAGGTCTTATAGAGCCAACGTCCTGACTTTC	TRBV27	NA	NA	TRBJ2-6
CASSPLVLVNEQFF	TGTGCCAGCAGCCCACTCGTTTTGGTAAATGAGCAGTTCTTC	TRBV7-2	many	NA	TRBJ2-1
CASSQRKADTQYF	TGTGCCAGCAGCCAAAGAAAGGCAGATACGCAGTATTTT	TRBV7-2	many	NA	TRBJ2-3
CASSSQPGTAGYTF	TGTGCCAGCAGCTCGCAGCCGGGGACAGCTGGCTACACCTTC	TRBV11-2	many	TRBD1	TRBJ1-2
CASSSGLAGAGDEDTGELFF	TGTGCCAGCAGCTCCGGACTAGCGGGGGCCGGGGACGAGGACACCGGGGAGCTGTTTTTT	TRBV7-2	NA	TRBD2	TRBJ2-2
CASSLEDRGQDGYTF	TGTGCCAGCAGCTTAGAAGACAGGGGGCAAGATGGCTACACCTTC	TRBV7-9	many	TRBD1	TRBJ1-2